This paragraph reports one T cell receptor (beta chain). Its antigen is unknown. This record comes from a study of response to subunit inactivated influenza vaccine. Study-wide results and caveats: Researchers suggested that each seasonal influenza vaccination recruits few new T cells.

MiXCR was run by TCRdb on the RT-PCR reads, yielding one entry per CDR3 protein. The sample shows under 200,000 distinct CDR3 sequences, roughly 10% of them seen only once. The source of this sequence is a man aged 50-60 years who received an inactivated influenza vaccine. Sequenced here: non-naive T cells sorted from PBMCs, sampled 40 to 50 days after vaccination.

DNA for the CDR3: TGTGCCACCAGTCCATCGTTAGCGGGGCTAAGGAATGAGCAGTTCTTC. Encoded protein: CATSPSLAGLRNEQFF. The rearrangement links TRBV24-1 to TRBJ2-1; TRBD2 matches 8 bases. The germline V gene has CDR1 KGHDR and CDR2 SFDVKD. CDR3 length: 16 amino acids. V was clipped by 6 bases and J by 7 bases; unmatched bases: 13.